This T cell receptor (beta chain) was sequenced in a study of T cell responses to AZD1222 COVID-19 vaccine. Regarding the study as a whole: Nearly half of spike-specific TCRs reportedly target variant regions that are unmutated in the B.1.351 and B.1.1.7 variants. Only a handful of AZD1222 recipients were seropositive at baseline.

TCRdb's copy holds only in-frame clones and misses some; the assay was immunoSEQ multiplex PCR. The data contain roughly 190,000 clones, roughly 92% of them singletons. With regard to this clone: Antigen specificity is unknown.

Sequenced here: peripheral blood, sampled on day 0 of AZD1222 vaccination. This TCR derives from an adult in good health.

CDR3 protein: CATSRAFCPPNSSGNTIYF. For the CDR3, the DNA is TGTGCCACCAGCAGAGCTTTCTGCCCCCCTAACAGCTCTGGAAACACCATATATTTT. The chain carries TRBV15 and TRBJ1-3; no firm D call. Looked up from germline, CDR1 is LNHNV and CDR2 is YYDKDF (reference sequence). With 1 base removed from V and 0 bases from J, the gap between germline ends came to 19 bases. The CDR3 spans 19 residues.